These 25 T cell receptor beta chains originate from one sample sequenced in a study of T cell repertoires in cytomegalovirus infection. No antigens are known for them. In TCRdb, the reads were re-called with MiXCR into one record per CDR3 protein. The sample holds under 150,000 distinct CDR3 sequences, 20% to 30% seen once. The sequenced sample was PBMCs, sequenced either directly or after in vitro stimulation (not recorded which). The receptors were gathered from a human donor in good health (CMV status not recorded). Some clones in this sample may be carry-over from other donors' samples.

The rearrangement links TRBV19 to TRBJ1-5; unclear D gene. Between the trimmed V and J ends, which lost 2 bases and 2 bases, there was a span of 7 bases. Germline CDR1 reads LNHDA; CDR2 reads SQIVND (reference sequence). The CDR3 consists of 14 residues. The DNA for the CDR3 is TGTGCCAGTAGTATACCGGGCGGCAATCAGCCCCAGCATTTT. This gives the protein CASSIPGGNQPQHF.

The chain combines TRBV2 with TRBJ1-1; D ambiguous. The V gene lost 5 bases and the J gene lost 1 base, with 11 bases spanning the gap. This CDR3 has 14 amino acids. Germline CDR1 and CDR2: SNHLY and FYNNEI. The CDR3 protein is CASSPALGNTEAFF. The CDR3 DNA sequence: TGTGCCAGCAGTCCCGCCCTGGGGAACACTGAAGCTTTCTTT. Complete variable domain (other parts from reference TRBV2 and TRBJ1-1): EPEVTQTPSHQVTQMGQEVILRCVPISNHLYFYWYRQILGQKVEFLVSFYNNEISEKSEIFDDQFSVERPDGSNFTLKIRSTKLEDSAMYFCASSPALGNTEAFFGQGTRLTVV.

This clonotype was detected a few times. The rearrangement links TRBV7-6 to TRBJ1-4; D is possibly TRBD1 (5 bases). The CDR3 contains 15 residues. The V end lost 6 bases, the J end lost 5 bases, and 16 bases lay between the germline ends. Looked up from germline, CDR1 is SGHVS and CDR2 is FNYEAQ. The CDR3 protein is CASRGFGARNEKLFF. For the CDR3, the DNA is TGTGCCAGCAGGGGCTTCGGGGCGCGGAATGAAAAACTGTTTTTT.

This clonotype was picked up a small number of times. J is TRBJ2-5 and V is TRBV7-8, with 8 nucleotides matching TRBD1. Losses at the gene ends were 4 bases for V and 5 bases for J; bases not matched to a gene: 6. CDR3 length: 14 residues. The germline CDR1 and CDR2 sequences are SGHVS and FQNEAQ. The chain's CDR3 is CASSSRTGRETQYF. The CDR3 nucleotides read TGTGCCAGCAGCTCCCGGACAGGGAGGGAGACCCAGTACTTC. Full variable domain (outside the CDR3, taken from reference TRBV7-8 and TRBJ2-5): GAGVSQSPRYKVAKRGQDVALRCDPISGHVSLFWYQQALGQGPEFLTYFQNEAQLDKSGLPSDRFFAERPEGSVSTLKIQRTQQEDSAVYLCASSSRTGRETQYFGPGTRLLVL.

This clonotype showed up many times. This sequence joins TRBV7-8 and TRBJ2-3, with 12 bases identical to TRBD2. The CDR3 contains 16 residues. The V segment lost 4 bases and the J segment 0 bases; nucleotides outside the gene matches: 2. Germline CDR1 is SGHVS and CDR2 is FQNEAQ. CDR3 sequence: CASSSLAGGSTDTQYF. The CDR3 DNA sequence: TGTGCCAGCAGCTCCCTAGCGGGAGGGAGCACAGATACGCAGTATTTT.

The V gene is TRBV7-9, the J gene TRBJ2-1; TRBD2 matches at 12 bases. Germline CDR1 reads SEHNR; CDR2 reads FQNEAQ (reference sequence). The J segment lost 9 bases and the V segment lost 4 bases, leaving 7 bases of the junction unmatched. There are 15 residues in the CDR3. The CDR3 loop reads CASSSTSGSRSEQFF. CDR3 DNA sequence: TGTGCCAGCAGCTCGACTAGCGGGAGTAGGAGTGAGCAGTTCTTC.

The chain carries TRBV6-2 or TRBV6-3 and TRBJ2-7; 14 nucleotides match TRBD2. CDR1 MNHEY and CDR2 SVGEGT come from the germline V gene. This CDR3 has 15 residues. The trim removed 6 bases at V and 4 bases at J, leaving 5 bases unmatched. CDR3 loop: CASSGTSGSGYEQYF. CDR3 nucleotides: TGTGCCAGCAGCGGGACTAGCGGGAGTGGGTACGAGCAGTACTTC.

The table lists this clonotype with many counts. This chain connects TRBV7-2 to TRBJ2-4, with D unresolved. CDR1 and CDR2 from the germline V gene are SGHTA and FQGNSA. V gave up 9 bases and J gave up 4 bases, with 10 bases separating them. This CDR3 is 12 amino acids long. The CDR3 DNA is TGTGCCAGTAGTGGCCCGAAAAACATTCAGTACTTC. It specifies CASSGPKNIQYF.

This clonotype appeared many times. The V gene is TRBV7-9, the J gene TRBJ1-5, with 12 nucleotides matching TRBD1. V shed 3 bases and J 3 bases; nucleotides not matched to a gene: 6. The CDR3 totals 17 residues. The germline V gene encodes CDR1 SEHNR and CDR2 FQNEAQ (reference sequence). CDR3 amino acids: CASSFGTGGRNNQPQHF. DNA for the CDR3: TGTGCCAGCAGCTTCGGGACAGGGGGCAGGAACAATCAGCCCCAGCATTTT.

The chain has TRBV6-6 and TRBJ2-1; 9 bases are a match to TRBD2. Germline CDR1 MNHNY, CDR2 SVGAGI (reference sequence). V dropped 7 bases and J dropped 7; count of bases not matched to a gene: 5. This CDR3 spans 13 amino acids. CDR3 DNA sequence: TGTGCCAGCATAGCGGGAGTGGCGAATGAGCAGTTCTTC. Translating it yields CASIAGVANEQFF.

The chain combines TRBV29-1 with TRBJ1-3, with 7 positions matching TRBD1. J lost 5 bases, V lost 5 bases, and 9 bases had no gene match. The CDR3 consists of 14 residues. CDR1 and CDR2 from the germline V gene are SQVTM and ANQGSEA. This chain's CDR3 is CSVQNRGRRNTIYF. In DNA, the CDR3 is TGCAGCGTTCAAAACAGGGGAAGAAGAAACACCATATATTTT.

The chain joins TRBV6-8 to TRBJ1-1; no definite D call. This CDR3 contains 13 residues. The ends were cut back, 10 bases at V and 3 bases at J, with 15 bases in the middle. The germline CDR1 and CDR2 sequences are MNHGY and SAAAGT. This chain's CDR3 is CATRFQVDTEAFF. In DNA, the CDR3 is TGTGCCACCCGATTTCAGGTTGACACTGAAGCTTTCTTT.

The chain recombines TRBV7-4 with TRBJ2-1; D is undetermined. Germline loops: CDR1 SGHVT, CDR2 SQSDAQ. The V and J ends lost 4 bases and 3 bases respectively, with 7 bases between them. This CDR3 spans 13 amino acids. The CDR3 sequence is CASSSTHYNEQFF. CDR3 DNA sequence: TGTGCCAGCAGCTCCACCCACTACAATGAGCAGTTCTTC.

The CDR3 DNA reads as TGCAGCGTTGGCGCAGCCTCTGGAAACACCATATATTTT. Translated: CSVGAASGNTIYF. The rearrangement links TRBV29-1 to TRBJ1-3, with D unclear. The V end was cut by 4 bases, the J end by 0 bases, with 7 bases between. There are 13 residues in the CDR3. The germline CDR1 and CDR2 sequences are SQVTM and ANQGSEA.

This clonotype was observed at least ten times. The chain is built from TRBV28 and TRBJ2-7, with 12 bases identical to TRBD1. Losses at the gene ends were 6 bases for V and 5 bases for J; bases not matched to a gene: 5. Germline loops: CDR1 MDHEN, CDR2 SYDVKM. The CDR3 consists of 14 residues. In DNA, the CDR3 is TGTGCCAGCAGGCCGGGGACAGGGGGCGACGAGCAGTACGTC. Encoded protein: CASRPGTGGDEQYV.

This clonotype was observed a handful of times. The DNA for the CDR3 is TGTGCCAGTAGTCCTCTGGGGCAGGGCCCCCGGAACACTGAAGCTTTCTTT. Translation gives CASSPLGQGPRNTEAFF. The chain carries TRBV19 and TRBJ1-1; a possible D gene is TRBD1 (5 bases). CDR3 length: 17 residues. Between the trimmed V and J ends, which lost 5 bases and 1 base, there was a span of 20 bases. CDR1 LNHDA and CDR2 SQIVND come from the germline V gene (reference sequence).

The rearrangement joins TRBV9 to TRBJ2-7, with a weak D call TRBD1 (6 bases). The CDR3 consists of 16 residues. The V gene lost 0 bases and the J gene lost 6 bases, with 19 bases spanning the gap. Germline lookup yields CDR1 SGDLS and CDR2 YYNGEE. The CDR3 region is CASSVVPTGTPGEQYF. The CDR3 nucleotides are TGTGCCAGCAGCGTAGTCCCGACCGGGACACCTGGCGAGCAGTACTTC.

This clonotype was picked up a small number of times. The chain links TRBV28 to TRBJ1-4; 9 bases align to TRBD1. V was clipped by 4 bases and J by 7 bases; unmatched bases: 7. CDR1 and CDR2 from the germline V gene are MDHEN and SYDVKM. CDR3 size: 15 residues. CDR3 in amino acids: CASSYDRGGTEKLFF. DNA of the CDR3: TGTGCCAGCAGTTATGACAGGGGGGGTACTGAAAAACTGTTTTTT.

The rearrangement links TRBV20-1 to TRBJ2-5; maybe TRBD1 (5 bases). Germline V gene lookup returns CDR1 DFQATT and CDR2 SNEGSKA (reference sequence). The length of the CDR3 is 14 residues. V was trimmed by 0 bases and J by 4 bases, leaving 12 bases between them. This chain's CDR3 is CSARDRAGRETQYF. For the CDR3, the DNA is TGCAGTGCTAGAGATCGGGCAGGGCGAGAGACCCAGTACTTC.

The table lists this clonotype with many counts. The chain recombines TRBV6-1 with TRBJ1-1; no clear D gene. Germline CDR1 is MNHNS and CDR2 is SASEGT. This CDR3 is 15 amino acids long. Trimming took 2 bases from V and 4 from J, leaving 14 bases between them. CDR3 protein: CASSEFWRVGTEAFF. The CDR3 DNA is TGTGCCAGCAGTGAATTTTGGAGGGTTGGCACTGAAGCTTTCTTT.

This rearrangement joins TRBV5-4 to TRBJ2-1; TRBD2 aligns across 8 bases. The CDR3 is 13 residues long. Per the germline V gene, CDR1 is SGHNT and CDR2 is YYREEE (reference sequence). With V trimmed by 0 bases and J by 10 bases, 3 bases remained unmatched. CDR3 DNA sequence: TGTGCCAGCAGCTTGGCAGCTAGCGGGGAGCAGTTCTTC. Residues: CASSLAASGEQFF.

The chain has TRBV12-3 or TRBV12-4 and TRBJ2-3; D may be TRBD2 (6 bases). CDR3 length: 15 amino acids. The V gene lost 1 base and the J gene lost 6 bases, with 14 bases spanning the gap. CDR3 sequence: CASSLDPGSVDTQYF. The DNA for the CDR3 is TGTGCCAGCAGTTTAGACCCCGGGAGTGTCGATACGCAGTATTTT.

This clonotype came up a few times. The CDR3 sequence is CSARDSYNSPLHF. In nucleotides, the CDR3 is TGCAGTGCTAGAGACAGCTATAATTCACCCCTCCACTTT. The chain combines TRBV20-1 with TRBJ1-6, with D unclear. CDR1 and CDR2 from the germline V gene are DFQATT and SNEGSKA (reference sequence). With 0 bases removed from V and 3 bases from J, the gap between germline ends came to 3 bases. The CDR3 contains 13 residues.

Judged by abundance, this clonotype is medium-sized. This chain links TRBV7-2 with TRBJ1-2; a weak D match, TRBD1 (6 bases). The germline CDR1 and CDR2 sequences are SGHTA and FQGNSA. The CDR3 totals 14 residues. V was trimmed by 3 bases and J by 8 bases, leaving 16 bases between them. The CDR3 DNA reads TGTGCCAGCAGCTTTAGGGGGATACGAGAGGGCTACACCTTC. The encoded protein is CASSFRGIREGYTF.

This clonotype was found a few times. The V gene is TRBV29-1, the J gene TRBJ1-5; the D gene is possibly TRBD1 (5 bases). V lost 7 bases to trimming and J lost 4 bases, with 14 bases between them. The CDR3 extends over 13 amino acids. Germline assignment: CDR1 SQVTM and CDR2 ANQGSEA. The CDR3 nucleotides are TGCAGCGCCCGGGACGGCGGAAATCAGCCCCAGCATTTT. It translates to CSARDGGNQPQHF. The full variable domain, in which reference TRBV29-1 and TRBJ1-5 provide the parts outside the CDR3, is SAVISQKPSRDICQRGTSLTIQCQVDSQVTMMFWYRQQPGQSLTLIATANQGSEATYESGFVIDKFPISRPNLTFSTLTVSNMSPEDSSIYLCSARDGGNQPQHFGDGTRLSIL.